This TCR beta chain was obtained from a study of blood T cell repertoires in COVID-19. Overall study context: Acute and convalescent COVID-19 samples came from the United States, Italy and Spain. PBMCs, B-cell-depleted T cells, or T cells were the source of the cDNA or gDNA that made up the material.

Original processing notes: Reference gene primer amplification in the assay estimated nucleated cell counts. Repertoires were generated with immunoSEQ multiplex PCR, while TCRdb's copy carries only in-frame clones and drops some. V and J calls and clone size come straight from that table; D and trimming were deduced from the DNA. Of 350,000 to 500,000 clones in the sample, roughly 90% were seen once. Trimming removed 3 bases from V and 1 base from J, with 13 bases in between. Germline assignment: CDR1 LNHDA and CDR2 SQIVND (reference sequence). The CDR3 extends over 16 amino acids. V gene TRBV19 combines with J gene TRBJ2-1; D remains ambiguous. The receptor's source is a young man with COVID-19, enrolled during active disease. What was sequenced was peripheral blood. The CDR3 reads CASSMYGRRSYNEQFF. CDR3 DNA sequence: TGTGCCAGTAGTATGTATGGCCGGAGATCCTACAATGAGCAGTTCTTC.